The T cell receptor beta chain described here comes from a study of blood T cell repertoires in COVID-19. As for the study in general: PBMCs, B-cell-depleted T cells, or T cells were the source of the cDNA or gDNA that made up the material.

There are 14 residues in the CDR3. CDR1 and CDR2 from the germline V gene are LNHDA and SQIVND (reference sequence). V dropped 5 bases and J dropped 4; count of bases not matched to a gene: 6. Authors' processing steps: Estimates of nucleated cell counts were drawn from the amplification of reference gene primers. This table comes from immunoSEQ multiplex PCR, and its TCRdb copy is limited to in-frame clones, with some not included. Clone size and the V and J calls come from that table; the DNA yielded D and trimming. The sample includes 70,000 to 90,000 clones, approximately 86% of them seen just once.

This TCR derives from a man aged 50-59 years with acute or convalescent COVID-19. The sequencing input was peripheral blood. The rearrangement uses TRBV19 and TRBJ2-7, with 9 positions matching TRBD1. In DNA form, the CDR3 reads TGTGCCAGTAGTTCCTACAGGGGGCCGTACGAGCAGTACTTC. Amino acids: CASSSYRGPYEQYF.